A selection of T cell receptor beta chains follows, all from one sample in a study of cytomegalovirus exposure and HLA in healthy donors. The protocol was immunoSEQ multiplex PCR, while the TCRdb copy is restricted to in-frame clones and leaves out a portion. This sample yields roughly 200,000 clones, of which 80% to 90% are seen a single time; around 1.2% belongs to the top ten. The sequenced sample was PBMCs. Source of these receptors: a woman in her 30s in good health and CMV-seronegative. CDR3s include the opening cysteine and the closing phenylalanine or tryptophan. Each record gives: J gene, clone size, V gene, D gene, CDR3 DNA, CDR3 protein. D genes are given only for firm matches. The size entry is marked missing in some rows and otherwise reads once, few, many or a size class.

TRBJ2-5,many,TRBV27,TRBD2,TGTGCCAGCAGTTGGAGACTAGCTGGAGAGACCCAGTACTTC,CASSWRLAGETQYF
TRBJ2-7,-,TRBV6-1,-,TGTGCCAGCAGTGCCGGGAACTCCTACGAGCAGTACTTC,CASSAGNSYEQYF
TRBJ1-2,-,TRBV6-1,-,TGTGCCAGCAGTGAATCGGCAGGGGATGGCTACACCTTC,CASSESAGDGYTF
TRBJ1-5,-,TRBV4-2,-,TGTGCCAGCAGCCAACAGGGGAATAGCAATCAGCCCCAGCATTTT,CASSQQGNSNQPQHF
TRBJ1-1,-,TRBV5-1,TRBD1,TGCGCCAGCAGCGCACGACAGGGGGTGGGCACTGAAGCTTTCTTT,CASSARQGVGTEAFF
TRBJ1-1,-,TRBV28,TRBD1,TGTGCCACCAAGACAGGGGGCACTGAAGCTTTCTTT,CATKTGGTEAFF
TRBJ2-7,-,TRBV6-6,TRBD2,TGTGCCAGCAGTTACGCGGGAGTCGTGTACTTC,CASSYAGVVYF
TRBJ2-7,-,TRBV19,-,TGTGCCAGTAGTCGGGGAAGAGAGCAGTACTTC,CASSRGREQYF
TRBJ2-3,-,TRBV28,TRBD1,TGTGCCAGCAGTCCTCCGGGACAGGGTTTCCCAGATACGCAGTATTTT,CASSPPGQGFPDTQYF
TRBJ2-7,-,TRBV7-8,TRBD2,TGTGCCAGCAGCTCACCGCGAACTAGCGGGCCCGAGCAGTACTTC,CASSSPRTSGPEQYF
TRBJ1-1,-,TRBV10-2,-,TGCGCCAGCAGCGCGGGAGACGGAGTCGCTTTCTTT,CASSAGDGVAFF
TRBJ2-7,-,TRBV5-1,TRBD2,TGCGCCAGCAGCTTGGCCGAGCGGGAGACCTACGAGCAGTACTTC,CASSLAERETYEQYF
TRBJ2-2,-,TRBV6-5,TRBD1,TGTGCCAGCAGTTATGACAGGGGGCGAGGGTCCGGGGAGCTGTTTTTT,CASSYDRGRGSGELFF
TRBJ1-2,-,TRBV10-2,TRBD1,TGCGCCAGCAGTACCCAGGGGGACTATGGCTACACCTTC,CASSTQGDYGYTF
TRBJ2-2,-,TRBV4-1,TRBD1,TGCGCCAGCAGCCTCCGAGGGACAGATAACACCGGGGAGCTGTTTTTT,CASSLRGTDNTGELFF
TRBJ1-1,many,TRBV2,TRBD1,TGTGCCAGCAGTCCGGGACAGAGCCCTGAAGCTTTCTTT,CASSPGQSPEAFF
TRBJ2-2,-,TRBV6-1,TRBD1,TGTGCCAGCAGTGGACAGGGGATGGTGGCCGGGGAGCTGTTTTTT,CASSGQGMVAGELFF
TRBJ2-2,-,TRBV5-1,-,TGCGCCAGCAGCTTCAGGGGAGACCGCGGCACCGGGGAGCTGTTTTTT,CASSFRGDRGTGELFF
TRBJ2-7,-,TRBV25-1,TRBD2,TGTGCCAGCAGTGGGTCACTAGCGGGAGGGCCGTCGATAGGCGGGCAGTACTTC,CASSGSLAGGPSIGGQYF
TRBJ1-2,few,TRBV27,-,TGTGCCAGCAGCCAACTCACAGGGGGCTACACCTTC,CASSQLTGGYTF
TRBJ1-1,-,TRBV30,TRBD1,TGTGCCTGGAACGGACAGGGGGCATGGAACACTGAAGCTTTCTTT,CAWNGQGAWNTEAFF
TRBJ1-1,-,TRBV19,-,TGTGCCAGTAGAGTTTTGCACGGGGGGAACACTGAAGCTTTCTTT,CASRVLHGGNTEAFF
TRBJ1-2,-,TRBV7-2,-,TGTGCCAGCAGCCTAGAAGGAATCCCCCAGGTTGGCTACACCTTC,CASSLEGIPQVGYTF
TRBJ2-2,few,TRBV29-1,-,TGCAGCGTTGGTGGCACGACCGGGGAGCTGTTTTTT,CSVGGTTGELFF
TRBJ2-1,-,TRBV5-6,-,TGTGCCAGCAGCTTGATGGGGCTGACTGAGAATGAGCAGTTCTTC,CASSLMGLTENEQFF
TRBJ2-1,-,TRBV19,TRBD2,TGTGCCAGTAGACCCGGACTAGCGAAAAGAAGGTACTACAATGAGCAGTTCTTC,CASRPGLAKRRYYNEQFF
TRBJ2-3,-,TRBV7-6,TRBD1,TGTGCCAGCAGCAAAAACAGGGGTGACACAGATACGCAGTATTTT,CASSKNRGDTDTQYF
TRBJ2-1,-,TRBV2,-,TGTGCCAGCAGTGGGACATACTACAATGAGCAGTTCTTC,CASSGTYYNEQFF
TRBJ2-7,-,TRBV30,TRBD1,TGTGCCTGGAGTGTATCCCGACAGGGGAGGCGCGAGCAGTACTTC,CAWSVSRQGRREQYF
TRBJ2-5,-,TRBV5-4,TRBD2,TGTGCCAGCAGCTTCGTTCCTAGCGGGAGCCAAGAGACCCAGTACTTC,CASSFVPSGSQETQYF
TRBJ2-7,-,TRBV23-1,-,TGCGCCAGCAGTCAATCGGGTCGAGAGGGTAAGTCTAACGAGCAGTACTTC,CASSQSGREGKSNEQYF
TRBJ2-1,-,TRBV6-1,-,TGTGCCAGCAGTGAAAGGACTTACAATGAGCAGTTCTTC,CASSERTYNEQFF
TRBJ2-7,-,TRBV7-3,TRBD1,TGTGCCAGCAGCTTAAGACAGGGGGCAGGAGAGCAGTACTTC,CASSLRQGAGEQYF
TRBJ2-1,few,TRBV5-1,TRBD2,TGCGCCAGCAGCGGCCGCGGGAGGGCCTACAATGAGCAGTTCTTC,CASSGRGRAYNEQFF
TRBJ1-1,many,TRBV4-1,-,TGCGCCAGCAGCCAAGAGAGCCAGGTGAACACTGAAGCTTTCTTT,CASSQESQVNTEAFF
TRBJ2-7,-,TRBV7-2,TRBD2,TGTGCCAGCAGCTTAGAGGCTAGCGGGAGAGGCGAGCAGTACTTC,CASSLEASGRGEQYF
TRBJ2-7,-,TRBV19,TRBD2,TGTGCCAGTAGTACTGGGACTAGCGGGACCTCCTACGAGCAGTACTTC,CASSTGTSGTSYEQYF
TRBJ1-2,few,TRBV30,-,TGTGCCTGGAGTCAAAACTATGGCTACACCTTC,CAWSQNYGYTF
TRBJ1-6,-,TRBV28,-,TGTGCCAGCAACAAAAGCGGTGCCAGCACTAATTCACCCCTCCACTTT,CASNKSGASTNSPLHF
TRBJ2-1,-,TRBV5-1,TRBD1,TGCGCCAGCAGCGGCGAGGGCAGGGGGCCACTCGTCTTCTCCTACAATGAGCAGTTCTTC,CASSGEGRGPLVFSYNEQFF
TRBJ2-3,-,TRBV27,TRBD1,TGTGCCAGCATAGACAGGGGGTTCGACACAGATACGCAGTATTTT,CASIDRGFDTDTQYF
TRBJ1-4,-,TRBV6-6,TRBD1,TGTGCCAGCAGAATACGGGACAGGGTTGAAAAACTGTTTTTT,CASRIRDRVEKLFF
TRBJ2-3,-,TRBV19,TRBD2,TGTGCCAGTAGTTACTCGGGGGGAACCTCCACAGATACGCAGTATTTT,CASSYSGGTSTDTQYF
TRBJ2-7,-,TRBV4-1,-,TGCGCCAGCAGCCAAGCGGTAATAGCAGACTACGAGCAGTACTTC,CASSQAVIADYEQYF
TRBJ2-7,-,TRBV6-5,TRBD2,TGTGCCAGCAGCACCGACGGACTAGCCTACGAGCAGTACTTC,CASSTDGLAYEQYF
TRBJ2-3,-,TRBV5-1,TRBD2,TGCGCCAGCAGCTTGGGATTCGCTAGCGGGACAGATACGCAGTATTTT,CASSLGFASGTDTQYF
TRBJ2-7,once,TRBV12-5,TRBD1,TGTGCTAGTGGTCCCCGGGGACAGGGAATAGGAGAGCAGTACTTC,CASGPRGQGIGEQYF
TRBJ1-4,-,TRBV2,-,TGTGCCAGCAGTGAAAGGAGGGGGGGCCTCGTCCCTTTT,CASSERRGGLVPF
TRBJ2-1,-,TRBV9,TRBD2,TGTGCCAGCAGCACACTAGCGGGGGGTTATTATGAGCAGTTCTTC,CASSTLAGGYYEQFF
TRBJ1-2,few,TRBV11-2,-,TGTGCCAGCAGCCACCGCCGGTCGGGGGAGGACTATGGCTACACCTTC,CASSHRRSGEDYGYTF
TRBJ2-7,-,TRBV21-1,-,TGTGCCAGCAGCAGGGGCGCCCGCTACGAGCAGTACTTC,CASSRGARYEQYF
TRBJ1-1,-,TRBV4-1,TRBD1,TGCGCCAGCAGCCACCGACAGGGGACGGTCACTGAAGCTTTCTTT,CASSHRQGTVTEAFF
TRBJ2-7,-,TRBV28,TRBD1,TGTGCCAGCAGTAACCCGGGACAGGGCCTCCCTGACGAGCAGTACTTC,CASSNPGQGLPDEQYF
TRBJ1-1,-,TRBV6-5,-,TGTGCCAGCAGTTACAGGAGTAACACTGAAGCTTTCTTT,CASSYRSNTEAFF
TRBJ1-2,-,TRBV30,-,TGTGCCTGGGGGTTTGCGGGGAACCAAGGTGTGGGCTATGGCTACACCTTC,CAWGFAGNQGVGYGYTF
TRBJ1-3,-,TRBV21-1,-,TGTGCCAGCAGCAACCGGGACAACTCTGGAAACACCATATATTTT,CASSNRDNSGNTIYF
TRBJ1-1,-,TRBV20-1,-,TGCAGTGCGGGAGGGGTCACTGAAGCTTTCTTT,CSAGGVTEAFF